This T cell receptor (beta chain) came from a study of blood T cell repertoires in COVID-19. Study-wide context: The origin of the acute and convalescent COVID-19 samples was the United States, Italy and Spain. Sample material is recorded as cDNA or gDNA derived from T cells, B-cell-depleted T cells, or PBMCs.

As handled by the study authors: The authors estimated nucleated cell counts from reference gene primer amplification. Repertoires were generated with immunoSEQ multiplex PCR, while TCRdb's copy carries only in-frame clones and drops some. V, J and clone size were drawn from that table, and D and trimming were deduced from the DNA. In the table there are 30,000 to 45,000 clones, nearly 90% of which are singletons. Germline V lookup: CDR1 SGHTA, CDR2 FQGTGA. V lost 4 bases and J lost 4; bases outside the gene matches: 20. CDR3 size: 19 residues. The genes are TRBV7-3 and TRBJ1-1; 8 bases align to TRBD1. Sequenced input: peripheral blood. The receptor was derived from a man between 65 and 79 years old with active COVID-19. The CDR3 spells CASSSTSGTGLDQITEAFF. The CDR3 bases are TGTGCCAGCAGCTCGACAAGCGGGACAGGCTTAGATCAAATCACTGAAGCTTTCTTT.